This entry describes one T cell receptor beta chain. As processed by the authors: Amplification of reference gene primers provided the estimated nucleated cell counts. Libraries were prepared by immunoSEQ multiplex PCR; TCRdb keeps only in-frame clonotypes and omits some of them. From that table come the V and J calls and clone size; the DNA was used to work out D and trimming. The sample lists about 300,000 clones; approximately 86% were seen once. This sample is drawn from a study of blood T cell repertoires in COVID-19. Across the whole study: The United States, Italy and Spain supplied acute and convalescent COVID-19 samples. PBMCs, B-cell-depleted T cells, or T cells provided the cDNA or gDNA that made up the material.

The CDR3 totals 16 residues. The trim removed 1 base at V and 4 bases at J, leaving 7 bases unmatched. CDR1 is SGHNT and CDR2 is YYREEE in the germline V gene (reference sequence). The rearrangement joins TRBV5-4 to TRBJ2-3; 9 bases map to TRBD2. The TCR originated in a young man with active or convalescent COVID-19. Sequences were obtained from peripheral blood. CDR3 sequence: CASSLLAGGPADTQYF. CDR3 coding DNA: TGTGCCAGCAGCTTGCTGGCGGGGGGGCCCGCAGATACGCAGTATTTT.